These T cell receptor beta chains were read from a single sample in a study of cytomegalovirus exposure and HLA in healthy donors. Sequencing used immunoSEQ multiplex PCR; TCRdb keeps in-frame clones, though not all of them. This table holds approximately 170,000 clones, 76% found once. Sequencing input: PBMCs. These receptor sequences come from a female donor in good health and CMV-seronegative. Both conserved end residues are part of each CDR3. D genes are given only for firm matches. Some rows have no size entry. The others give once, few or many, or a class for an expanded clone.

J gene | D gene | clone size | V gene | CDR3 protein | CDR3 DNA
TRBJ2-1 | TRBD2 | . | TRBV7-7 | CASSQGWRGARNEQFF | TGTGCTAGCAGCCAGGGGTGGCGGGGGGCTCGGAATGAGCAGTTCTTC
TRBJ2-7 | . | . | TRBV10-1 | CANLCGPPYEQYF | TGCGCCAACCTCTGCGGTCCGCCCTACGAGCAGTACTTC
TRBJ1-2 | . | . | TRBV5-1 | CASSRLSNYGYTF | TGCGCCAGCAGCAGACTTTCTAACTATGGCTACACCTTC
TRBJ2-4 | TRBD1 | once | TRBV5-8 | CASSLVDRAVNIQYF | TGTGCCAGCAGCTTGGTTGACAGGGCGGTGAACATTCAGTACTTC
TRBJ2-5 | . | . | TRBV2 | CASSGQQETQYF | TGTGCCAGCAGTGGACAGCAAGAGACCCAGTACTTC
TRBJ1-2 | TRBD1 | . | TRBV28 | CASTTGGFGYTF | TGTGCCAGCACCACAGGGGGCTTTGGCTACACCTTC
TRBJ2-1 | TRBD2 | . | TRBV5-1 | CASSVAGGPSRNEQFF | TGCGCCAGCAGTGTCGCGGGAGGGCCCTCCCGCAATGAGCAGTTCTTC
TRBJ1-5 | . | . | TRBV19 | CASSRINQPQHF | TGTGCCAGTAGCAGAATAAACCAGCCCCAGCATTTT
TRBJ2-1 | TRBD2 | once | TRBV7-9 | CASSLVASGREEQFF | TGTGCCAGCAGCTTAGTCGCTAGCGGGAGGGAGGAGCAGTTCTTC
TRBJ1-3 | . | . | TRBV5-1 | CASSPQGFSGNTIYF | TGCGCCAGCAGCCCGCAGGGATTTTCTGGAAACACCATATATTTT
TRBJ1-3 | . | . | TRBV4-2 | CASSQDRQALGNTIYF | TGTGCCAGCAGCCAAGATCGGCAGGCGCTTGGAAACACCATATATTTT
TRBJ1-2 | . | . | TRBV6-5 | CASSYDAAAGYTF | TGTGCCAGCAGTTACGACGCGGCAGCCGGCTACACCTTC
TRBJ2-2 | TRBD2 | . | TRBV6-5 | CASTRRGGTGELFF | TGTGCCAGCACCCGCCGGGGGGGCACCGGGGAGCTGTTTTTT
TRBJ2-6 | . | . | TRBV5-4 | CASSSGGANVLTF | TGTGCCAGCAGCTCGGGGGGGGCCAACGTCCTGACTTTC
TRBJ2-7 | TRBD2 | . | TRBV5-1 | CASSLGASGSYEQYF | TGCGCCAGCAGCTTGGGAGCTAGCGGATCCTACGAGCAGTACTTC
TRBJ2-5 | TRBD2 | few | TRBV19 | CASSILTSGGEETQYF | TGTGCCAGTAGTATCCTAACTAGCGGGGGGGAAGAGACCCAGTACTTC
TRBJ2-5 | TRBD2 | . | TRBV13 | CASSGTSGRAFIETQYF | TGTGCCAGCAGCGGGACTAGCGGGAGGGCCTTCATCGAGACCCAGTACTTC
TRBJ2-5 | . | . | TRBV20-1 | CSASPFETQYF | TGCAGTGCTAGCCCTTTTGAGACCCAGTACTTC
TRBJ2-7 | . | . | TRBV6-6 | CASSSNRLRSYEQYF | TGTGCCAGCAGTTCGAACAGGTTGCGGTCCTACGAGCAGTACTTC
TRBJ2-5 | . | . | TRBV14 | CASSPQTGRGETQYF | TGTGCCAGCAGCCCCCAAACAGGGAGGGGAGAGACCCAGTACTTC
TRBJ2-7 | TRBD2 | . | TRBV13 | CASSWGLGRSYEQYF | TGTGCCAGCAGCTGGGGACTAGGTCGCTCCTACGAGCAGTACTTC
TRBJ1-5 | . | . | TRBV6-1 | CASSEQANQPQHF | TGTGCCAGCAGTGAACAGGCGAATCAGCCCCAGCATTTT
TRBJ1-3 | . | . | TRBV20-1 | CSSPAGNTIYF | TGCAGCTCCCCAGCTGGAAACACCATATATTTT
TRBJ1-4 | TRBD1 | once | TRBV19 | CASSIYNRGRGEKLFF | TGTGCCAGTAGTATCTATAACAGGGGGCGCGGTGAAAAACTGTTTTTT
TRBJ2-1 | . | . | TRBV2 | CASILGGPAYNEQFF | TGTGCCAGCATACTAGGCGGGCCCGCCTACAATGAGCAGTTCTTC
TRBJ2-2 | . | . | TRBV28 | CASSSPSVGGTGELFF | TGTGCCAGCAGTTCGCCCTCGGTCGGTGGCACCGGGGAGCTGTTTTTT
TRBJ1-4 | . | . | TRBV5-1 | CASSLLGTGEEKLFF | TGCGCCAGCAGCTTGCTCGGGACGGGGGAGGAAAAACTGTTTTTT
TRBJ2-3 | . | few | TRBV7-6 | CASSPLGSGTSPDTQYF | TGTGCCAGCAGCCCCCTTGGAAGCGGGACATCCCCCGATACGCAGTATTTT
TRBJ2-5 | . | . | TRBV9 | CASSATDQETQYF | TGTGCCAGCAGCGCCACTGACCAAGAGACCCAGTACTTC
TRBJ2-1 | TRBD2 | . | TRBV9 | CASSPGTSGRSEQFF | TGTGCCAGCAGCCCAGGGACTAGCGGGAGGAGTGAGCAGTTCTTC
TRBJ1-1 | TRBD1 | . | TRBV7-6 | CASSSGQDLGKAFF | TGTGCCAGCAGCTCAGGACAGGACCTTGGGAAAGCTTTCTTT
TRBJ2-1 | . | . | TRBV4-2 | CASSQEIYNEQFF | TGTGCCAGCAGCCAGGAGATCTACAATGAGCAGTTCTTC
TRBJ2-3 | . | few | TRBV9 | CASSVTSMGYSDTQYF | TGTGCCAGCAGCGTCACTAGCATGGGGTATTCGGATACGCAGTATTTT
TRBJ1-2 | . | few | TRBV10-3 | CAISEAGLFYGYTF | TGTGCCATCAGTGAGGCGGGACTCTTCTATGGCTACACCTTC
TRBJ2-7 | TRBD1 | . | TRBV7-2 | CASRLHRGQGNEQYF | TGTGCCAGCAGACTACACAGGGGGCAGGGTAACGAGCAGTACTTC
TRBJ2-1 | . | . | TRBV20-1 | CSALTNEQFF | TGCAGTGCCCTTACTAATGAGCAGTTCTTC
TRBJ2-1 | . | . | TRBV7-9 | CASSLPRTGEEQFF | TGTGCCAGCAGCTTACCAAGGACTGGTGAAGAGCAGTTCTTC
TRBJ2-3 | TRBD2 | few | TRBV4-2 | CASSQGEAGGRDTQYF | TGTGCCAGCAGCCAAGGGGAAGCGGGGGGGCGAGATACGCAGTATTTT
TRBJ2-3 | . | . | TRBV18 | CASSPEGSLRQDTQYF | TGTGCCAGCTCACCGGAGGGTAGCTTGAGGCAGGATACGCAGTATTTT